This TCR beta chain was sequenced during a study of blood T cell repertoires in COVID-19. Study-wide context: The study drew acute and convalescent COVID-19 samples from the United States, Italy and Spain. Sources were T cells, B-cell-depleted T cells, or PBMCs; the material itself was cDNA or gDNA.

Per the study methods: Counts of nucleated cells, estimated from reference gene primer amplification, were obtained. Profiling relied on immunoSEQ multiplex PCR, and the TCRdb table lists in-frame clones only, not all of them. For V, J and clone size, that table is used; D and trimming come from the DNA. The profile shows more than 60,000 clones, roughly nine tenths of them singletons. Germline CDR1 reads LNHDA; CDR2 reads SQIVND (reference sequence). The J segment lost 0 bases and the V segment lost 7 bases, leaving 18 bases of the junction unmatched. There are 19 residues in the CDR3. The receptor comes from an elderly woman with active or convalescent COVID-19. Sequencing used peripheral blood. The chain uses TRBV19 and TRBJ2-3; 8 bases map to TRBD2. The CDR3 is CASTSTRGRGGFSTDTQYF. The CDR3 DNA is TGTGCCAGTACCTCAACCAGGGGACGGGGGGGTTTTAGCACAGATACGCAGTATTTT.